This paragraph reports one T cell receptor (beta chain). These data are taken from a study of blood T cell repertoires in COVID-19. Study-wide context: Acute-phase and convalescent COVID-19 samples originated in the United States, Italy and Spain.

Trimming removed 1 base at V and 4 bases at J, with 14 bases between. The CDR3 totals 15 residues. The germline V gene encodes CDR1 MNHNS and CDR2 SASEGT. Original methodology: For nucleated cells, counts were estimated from reference gene primer amplification. TCRdb's table, derived via immunoSEQ multiplex PCR, lists solely in-frame clones and lacks some. Clone size and the V and J calls come from that table; the DNA yielded D and trimming. Here the sample spans some 230,000 clones, roughly 84% being singletons. The source of this sequence is a woman in her fifties or sixties with acute or convalescent COVID-19. Sequencing input: peripheral blood. The chain has TRBV6-1 and TRBJ2-7; possible D gene TRBD1, 6 bases. CDR3 DNA: TGTGCCAGCAGTGAAGGGCAGGGGAAAAGTTACGAGCAGTACTTC. It translates to CASSEGQGKSYEQYF.